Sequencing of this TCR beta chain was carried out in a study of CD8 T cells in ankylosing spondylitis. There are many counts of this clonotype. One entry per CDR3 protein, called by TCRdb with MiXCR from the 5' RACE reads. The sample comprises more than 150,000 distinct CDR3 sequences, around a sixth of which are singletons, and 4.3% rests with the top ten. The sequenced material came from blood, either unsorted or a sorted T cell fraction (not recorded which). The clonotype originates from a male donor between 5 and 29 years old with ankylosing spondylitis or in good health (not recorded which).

CDR3 amino acids: CASSLAETQYF. The CDR3 region has the DNA TGTGCCAGCAGTTTAGCAGAGACCCAGTACTTC. The J gene is TRBJ2-5, the V gene TRBV12-3 or TRBV12-4, with D uncertain. The V and J ends lost 0 bases and 4 bases respectively, with 0 bases between them. This CDR3 contains 11 residues.